This section outlines one T cell receptor (beta chain) sequence together with its context. Its specificity is not known. The source of the sample is a study of cytomegalovirus exposure and HLA in healthy donors. Study-wide background: Membership in the Caucasian-associated ancestry cluster was found for around four fifths of nearly 400 genotyped donors.

Study-wide findings and caveats: Accurate HLA-A and HLA-B prediction from TCR beta sequences was reported for most subjects. It was assumed in the presence/absence analyses that sequencing depth was roughly uniform across donors.

This CDR3 contains 17 residues. 13 Jbeta primers and 60 Vbeta primers were used for the PCR. Only in-frame clones appear in the TCRdb table, and some are missing; sequencing was by immunoSEQ multiplex PCR. The table lists approximately 160,000 clones, approximately 84% of them singletons, with approximately 1.2% in the top ten. The specimen was PBMCs. The sequence came from a man over 45 in good health and CMV-seropositive. V usage is TRBV1 and J usage is TRBJ2-7; no DNA check was done on the table's D call, TRBD2. TRBV1 has pseudogene status. CDR3 amino acids: CTSSQDRSSGSSYEQYF. In nucleotides, the CDR3 is TGCACCAGCAGCCAAGATAGGAGTAGCGGTAGCTCCTACGAGCAGTACTTC.